This TCR beta chain was captured by sequencing in a study of sequential checkpoint blockade in melanoma. In the study overall: Patients were randomized 1:1 to nivolumab-then-ipilimumab or ipilimumab-then-nivolumab first-line. Each arm's sequence ended with maintenance nivolumab.

Profiling relied on immunoSEQ multiplex PCR, and the TCRdb table lists in-frame clones only, not all of them. The sample shows about 20,000 clones, approximately 80% of them seen only once. Indicated treatment: randomized to nivolumab then ipilimumab (arm A) or the reverse (arm B). Patients had received no earlier DNA-damaging chemotherapy. PBMC sorting kept live CD3+CD8+ cells without CD19 or CD56. Per germline, CDR1 MDHEN and CDR2 SYDVKM. The CDR3 length is 14 residues. V lost 7 bases, J lost 5 bases, and 6 bases stayed unmatched. This chain connects TRBV28 to TRBJ2-2, with 8 bases aligning to TRBD2. The receptor comes from a human donor with melanoma. The sample was CD8+ T cells sorted from blood (inferred from file names), taken from a patient given nivolumab and ipilimumab in sequence. The CDR3 nucleotides are TGTGCCAGCACCAAAAGCGGGGGAACCGGGGAGCTGTTTTTT. As protein: CASTKSGGTGELFF.